Each of the 29 T cell receptor beta chains below was sequenced from the same sample in a study of human T cells and chemical hapten exposure. MiXCR, run by TCRdb on the RACE reads, gives a single entry per CDR3 protein. The table lists nearly 80,000 distinct CDR3 sequences, approximately 10% of them singletons. The time point: patch test 1, 2 weeks after DPC sensitization. Regarding treatment: therapeutic diphenylcyclopropenone sensitization with weekly scalp DPC. Sequencing was performed on whole blood, taken in connection with sensitization to the hapten diphenylcyclopropenone (DPC). The receptor source for this set is a woman between 45 and 60 years old with alopecia areata. Some clones in this sample may be carry-over from other donors' samples.

The rearrangement links TRBV28 to TRBJ2-7; 9 positions match TRBD2. CDR3 length: 15 residues. Germline V gene data show CDR1 as MDHEN and CDR2 as SYDVKM. V was pared by 5 bases and J by 7 bases, with 12 bases of the junction left unmatched. CDR3 amino acids: CASSAPTSGLWEQYF. The CDR3 DNA reads TGTGCCAGCAGTGCCCCGACTAGCGGCCTCTGGGAGCAGTACTTC. The full variable domain, completed using reference TRBV28 and TRBJ2-7, is DVKVTQSSRYLVKRTGEKVFLECVQDMDHENMFWYRQDPGLGLRLIYFSYDVKMKEKGDIPEGYSVSREKKERFSLILESASTNQTSMYLCASSAPTSGLWEQYFGPGTRLTVT.

A few counts support this clonotype. The chain couples TRBV7-8 to TRBJ2-1; D unresolved. Germline-derived CDR1 and CDR2 are SGHVS and FQNEAQ. The germline V and J ends were trimmed by 5 bases and 2 bases, with 16 bases remaining between them. The CDR3 has 16 residues. CDR3 in DNA: TGTGCCAGCAGCCCTACCGCCAAACCCCCCTACAATGAGCAGTTCTTC. The encoded protein is CASSPTAKPPYNEQFF.

This clonotype was detected ten times or more. V is TRBV29-1 and J is TRBJ2-7, with D perhaps matching TRBD1 (5 bases). The germline V gene has CDR1 SQVTM and CDR2 ANQGSEA. Between the trimmed V and J ends, which lost 6 bases and 7 bases, there was a span of 13 bases. The CDR3 extends over 11 amino acids. This CDR3 reads CSVHAGYEQYF. Here the CDR3 DNA reads TGCAGCGTCCACGCAGGGTATGAGCAGTACTTC.

This clonotype appeared many times. The chain links TRBV4-3 to TRBJ1-3; no definite D call. Trimming stripped 0 bases from V and 2 bases from J, with 8 bases between. From germline, CDR1 is LGHNA and CDR2 YSLEER. The CDR3 totals 15 residues. The CDR3 protein is CASSQDQAPGNTIYF. The CDR3 coding sequence is TGCGCCAGCAGCCAAGATCAAGCCCCTGGAAACACCATATATTTT.

The sample holds a few counts of this clonotype. The V call is TRBV5-1, the J call TRBJ1-1; 7 bases are shared with TRBD1. Trimming took 4 bases from V and 2 from J; bases not matched to a gene: 5. The CDR3 is made up of 14 amino acids. Germline V gives CDR1 SGHRS, CDR2 YFSETQ. The CDR3 protein is CASSPDRDNTEAFF. CDR3 bases: TGCGCCAGCAGCCCCGACAGGGATAACACTGAAGCTTTCTTT.

This clonotype was picked up a small number of times. The J gene is TRBJ2-5, the V gene TRBV20-1; the D is unclear. CDR1 DFQATT and CDR2 SNEGSKA come from the germline V gene (reference sequence). This CDR3 is built from 14 residues. V was clipped by 5 bases and J by 3 bases, with 16 bases between them. The CDR3 protein is CSACQLVKEETQYF. The CDR3 DNA sequence: TGCAGTGCTTGCCAACTGGTAAAAGAAGAGACCCAGTACTTC.

This clonotype was counted ten times or more. The J gene is TRBJ2-7, the V gene TRBV28, with TRBD1 matching over 7 bases. Trimming removed 7 bases from V and 5 bases from J; junction bases left unmatched: 17. The germline CDR1 and CDR2 sequences are MDHEN and SYDVKM. This CDR3 has 16 amino acids. The DNA for the CDR3 is TGTGCCAGCATCTCTCCGGGACAGCGAGTTAGGAACGAGCAGTACTTC. It is translated as CASISPGQRVRNEQYF.

A few counts support this clonotype. This rearrangement joins TRBV13 to TRBJ2-7; D not resolved. V lost 2 bases and J lost 1, with 15 bases in between. Germline-derived CDR1 and CDR2 are PRHDT and FYEKMQ (reference sequence). The CDR3 is 16 amino acids. CDR3 nucleotides: TGTGCCAGCAGCTTAAGGTCGTTGGGCAGTTCCTACGAGCAGTACTTC. Its translation is CASSLRSLGSSYEQYF.

The sample holds a few counts of this clonotype. This chain links TRBV6-4 with TRBJ2-1, with a weak D call TRBD2 (5 bases). V gave up 0 bases and J gave up 7 bases, with 7 bases separating them. Germline V gene lookup returns CDR1 MRHNA and CDR2 SNTAGT. The CDR3 totals 13 residues. The CDR3 loop reads CASSDSPGNEQFF. The CDR3 coding sequence is TGTGCCAGCAGTGACTCGCCGGGGAATGAGCAGTTCTTC.

This clonotype appeared a few times. The chain has TRBV20-1 and TRBJ2-3; 8 bases are a match to TRBD2. Germline V gives CDR1 DFQATT, CDR2 SNEGSKA (reference sequence). J gave up 4 bases and V 1 base, and 7 bases lay outside the gene matches. CDR3 length: 15 amino acids. DNA for the CDR3: TGCAGTGCTAGAGCCGGGACTAGTGCGTCAGATACGCAGTATTTT. This sequence encodes CSARAGTSASDTQYF.

There are many counts of this clonotype. The V gene is TRBV7-9, the J gene TRBJ2-1; 12 nucleotides match TRBD2. V trimming: 4 bases; J trimming: 7 bases; junction bases outside the gene matches: 14. The CDR3 totals 18 residues. Germline V gives CDR1 SEHNR, CDR2 FQNEAQ (reference sequence). The CDR3 coding sequence is TGTGCCAGCAGCTCGGGACTAGCGGGTGCTTTCGCGGGGAATGAGCAGTTCTTC. It translates to CASSSGLAGAFAGNEQFF.

V and J are TRBV11-2 and TRBJ2-5, with TRBD2 matching 10 bases. V dropped 5 bases and J dropped 1; count of bases not matched to a gene: 1. Germline values: CDR1 SGHAT, CDR2 FQNNGV. The CDR3 has 14 residues. The CDR3 loop reads CASSRLAGQETQYF. The CDR3 region has the DNA TGTGCCAGCAGCCGACTAGCGGGCCAAGAGACCCAGTACTTC.

There are a few counts of this clonotype. CDR3 sequence: CAGREVTDTQYF. CDR3 coding DNA: TGTGCCGGAAGGGAGGTGACAGATACGCAGTATTTT. This chain uses TRBV30 with TRBJ2-3; TRBD2 might be the D (6 bases). This CDR3 has 12 residues. Trimming left V 8 bases short and J 3 bases short, with 12 bases between. Germline values: CDR1 GTSNPN, CDR2 SVGIG (reference sequence).

This clonotype turned up a few times. This chain uses TRBV4-2 with TRBJ1-1, with unresolved D. This CDR3 contains 13 residues. Germline CDR1 reads LGHNA; CDR2 reads YNFKEQ. Deletions cut 5 bases from V and 3 bases from J, with 10 bases between. CDR3 in DNA: TGTGCCAGCAGCTCACAATGGGACACTGAAGCTTTCTTT. Amino acid sequence: CASSSQWDTEAFF.

In this sample, this clonotype turned up many times. This chain links TRBV5-1 with TRBJ2-3; D is ambiguous. Trimming took 0 bases from V and 2 from J, leaving 16 bases between them. CDR3 length equals 17 residues. The germline V gene has CDR1 SGHRS and CDR2 YFSETQ. CDR3 region: CASSLAKGSEVTDTQYF. CDR3 bases: TGCGCCAGCAGCTTGGCCAAGGGCAGCGAGGTCACAGATACGCAGTATTTT.

This clonotype was counted only a few times. This chain links TRBV7-2 with TRBJ2-5, with D unresolved. The CDR3 loop spans 11 amino acids. V was shortened by 1 base and J by 11 bases, with 8 bases between the two germline ends. Germline V gives CDR1 SGHTA, CDR2 FQGNSA. The CDR3 nucleotides read TGTGCCAGCAGCTTAGAGACCTATCAGTACTTC. It is translated as CASSLETYQYF. The full variable domain, completed using reference TRBV7-2 and TRBJ2-5, is GAGVSQSPSNKVTEKGKDVELRCDPISGHTALYWYRQSLGQGLEFLIYFQGNSAPDKSGLPSDRFSAERTGGSVSTLTIQRTQQEDSAVYLCASSLETYQYFGPGTRLLVL.

This chain uses TRBV7-8 with TRBJ1-6; tentative D call: TRBD1 (6 bases). Germline-derived CDR1 and CDR2 are SGHVS and FQNEAQ. The CDR3 has 15 amino acids. V lost 4 bases and J 7 bases, leaving 14 bases between the germline ends. In DNA form, the CDR3 reads TGTGCCAGCAGCTCGCCCGGACAGAAAAATTCACCCCTCCACTTT. It codes for CASSSPGQKNSPLHF.

This chain links TRBV9 with TRBJ2-7; 8 bases line up with TRBD1. The CDR3 length is 16 residues. J lost 0 bases, V lost 0 bases, and 5 bases had no gene match. Germline CDR1 and CDR2: SGDLS and YYNGEE. The chain's CDR3 is CASSVGRDRSSYEQYF. The CDR3 DNA reads as TGTGCCAGCAGCGTAGGGCGGGACAGGAGCTCCTACGAGCAGTACTTC.

The chain employs TRBV18 and TRBJ1-1; 9 bases agree with TRBD1. Germline lookup yields CDR1 KGHSH and CDR2 LQKENI. The CDR3 sequence is 15 residues long. The V gene end was trimmed by 0 bases and the J gene end by 4 bases; junction bases not matched to a gene: 3. The CDR3 region has the DNA TGTGCCAGCTCACCACCGACAGGGGGGTTCACTGAAGCTTTCTTT. Translation gives CASSPPTGGFTEAFF.

The rearrangement joins TRBV7-6 to TRBJ2-5; D is ambiguous. The germline V gene encodes CDR1 SGHVS and CDR2 FNYEAQ. This CDR3 has 13 residues. The ends were cut back, 1 base at V and 4 bases at J, with 7 bases in the middle. The CDR3 sequence is CASSLVLAETQYF. CDR3 DNA: TGTGCCAGCAGCTTAGTTCTCGCAGAGACCCAGTACTTC.

Of note for this clonotype: This may arise from a read error, as a much more abundant clone is one base away. This chain links TRBV9 with TRBJ2-7; maybe TRBD1 (6 bases). CDR1 is SGDLS, CDR2 YYNGEE, per germline. Trimming took off 3 bases at V and 6 bases at J, with 13 bases between the two ends. There are 13 residues in the CDR3. Written as DNA, the CDR3 is TGTGCCAGCAGCGAGGGGACAAGGGGCGAGCAGTACTTC. This translates into CASSEGTRGEQYF.

By share, this clonotype counts as medium-sized. CDR3 protein: CASSQDEGGSYNEQFF. CDR3 coding DNA: TGCGCCAGCAGCCAAGATGAGGGAGGCTCCTACAATGAGCAGTTCTTC. This sequence joins TRBV4-1 and TRBJ2-1; tentatively, D is TRBD2 (6 bases). V was shortened by 0 bases and J by 0 bases, with 9 bases between the two germline ends. The CDR3 runs to 16 residues. Germline CDR1 MGHRA, CDR2 YSYEKL.

This clonotype was counted only a few times. The chain uses TRBV29-1 and TRBJ2-3; D unclear. The CDR3 is 11 amino acids. Germline V CDR1 and CDR2: SQVTM, ANQGSEA. Trimming stripped 8 bases from V and 5 bases from J, with 11 bases between. DNA for the CDR3: TGCAGCTCATTGGGTGGAGATACGCAGTATTTT. Its translation: CSSLGGDTQYF.

A few counts support this clonotype. This sequence joins TRBV18 and TRBJ1-6, with D unresolved. Germline-derived CDR1 and CDR2 are KGHSH and LQKENI. Trimming left V 3 bases short and J 8 bases short, with 8 bases between. CDR3 length equals 13 residues. CDR3 region: CASSPGGDSPLHF. The CDR3, as DNA: TGTGCCAGCTCACCGGGCGGGGATTCACCCCTCCACTTT.

This clonotype was counted only a few times. The chain couples TRBV3-1 to TRBJ2-3; 8 bases fit TRBD2. Germline CDR1 is LGHDT and CDR2 is YNNKEL (reference sequence). The CDR3 contains 16 residues. Trimming cost V 1 base and J 5 bases; bases outside gene matches: 8. CDR3 sequence (DNA): TGTGCCAGCAGCCAAGGGGGACTAGTCAGTCTAGATACGCAGTATTTT. It is translated as CASSQGGLVSLDTQYF.

The V call is TRBV20-1, the J call TRBJ2-3, with D possibly TRBD2 on 5 matching bases. Trimming shortened V by 2 bases and J by 0 bases, and 9 bases separated the two germline ends. The CDR3 runs 14 residues. CDR1 and CDR2 from the germline V gene are DFQATT and SNEGSKA (reference sequence). CDR3 loop: CSARMPGSTDTQYF. In DNA, the CDR3 is TGCAGTGCTAGAATGCCGGGAAGCACAGATACGCAGTATTTT.

The chain combines TRBV20-1 with TRBJ2-1; 11 nucleotides match TRBD2. The germline V gene encodes CDR1 DFQATT and CDR2 SNEGSKA (reference sequence). The CDR3 totals 16 residues. V shed 4 bases, J shed 0 bases, and the junction held 5 bases outside the gene matches. In nucleotides, the CDR3 is TGCAGTGCTACCGGACTAGCGGGTGTCTCCTACAATGAGCAGTTCTTC. Its translation is CSATGLAGVSYNEQFF.

This chain links TRBV24-1 with TRBJ1-5; perhaps TRBD1 as D (5 bases). Germline-derived CDR1 and CDR2 are KGHDR and SFDVKD. The V and J ends lost 3 bases and 4 bases respectively, with 9 bases between them. The CDR3 is made up of 14 amino acids. The chain's CDR3 is CATSDPGSNQPQHF. The CDR3 DNA sequence: TGTGCCACCAGTGATCCAGGGAGTAATCAGCCCCAGCATTTT.

This clonotype was found a few times. The chain couples TRBV9 to TRBJ1-6; the match to TRBD1 covers 7 bases. CDR3 size: 15 residues. The ends lost 4 bases at V and 8 bases at J; junction bases unmatched: 9. The germline V gene has CDR1 SGDLS and CDR2 YYNGEE. This CDR3 reads CASSPSPGGYSPLHF. The DNA of the CDR3 is TGTGCCAGCAGCCCCTCGCCAGGGGGGTATTCACCCCTCCACTTT. The entire variable domain, with the rest obtained from reference TRBV9 and TRBJ1-6, is as follows: DSGVTQTPKHLITATGQRVTLRCSPRSGDLSVYWYQQSLDQGLQFLIQYYNGEERAKGNILERFSAQQFPDLHSELNLSSLELGDSALYFCASSPSPGGYSPLHFGNGTRLTVT.